A selection of T cell receptor beta chains follows, all from one sample in a study of blood T cell repertoires in COVID-19. Using immunoSEQ multiplex PCR, the repertoire was profiled, and TCRdb retains in-frame clones only, with some absent. This table has 42,000 or so clones, almost 95% appearing once. The sequenced sample consisted of peripheral blood. Receptor source: a man aged 50 to 60 with active COVID-19. The CDR3 runs from the conserved cysteine through the conserved F or W. A D gene is named only where the DNA matches it firmly. Size is omitted from some rows. Given values are once, few, many or a class for expanded clones.

v_call	clone_size	d_call	j_call	cdr3_aa	cdr3_nt
TRBV18	-	-	TRBJ1-1	CASSPMSDTEAFF	TGTGCCAGCTCACCGATGTCGGACACTGAAGCTTTCTTT
TRBV6-5	-	-	TRBJ1-1	CASSYFGGALGTEAFF	TGTGCCAGCAGTTACTTTGGGGGGGCATTGGGGACTGAAGCTTTCTTT
TRBV3-1/TRBV3-2	-	TRBD1	TRBJ1-1	CASSQDSRQGNTEAFF	TGTGCCAGCAGCCAAGATTCTAGACAGGGGAACACTGAAGCTTTCTTT
TRBV7-2	-	-	TRBJ1-1	CASSFYNTEAFF	TGTGCCAGCAGCTTCTACAACACTGAAGCTTTCTTT
TRBV6-6	once	-	TRBJ2-1	CASSYSRSNEQFF	TGTGCCAGCAGTTACTCTCGGTCGAATGAGCAGTTCTTC
TRBV11-2	-	-	TRBJ1-2	CASKNRGAYGYTF	TGTGCCAGCAAAAACCGGGGAGCGTATGGCTACACCTTC
TRBV28	-	-	TRBJ1-5	CASSFQGSNQSQHF	TGTGCCAGCAGTTTTCAGGGTAGCAATCAGTCCCAGCATTTT
TRBV30	-	TRBD2	TRBJ2-2	CAWSGLAGSSTGELFF	TGTGCCTGGAGTGGGCTAGCGGGATCGAGCACCGGGGAGCTGTTTTTT
TRBV5-1	-	TRBD2	TRBJ2-1	CASSSQLGGSAGNEQFF	TGCGCCAGCAGCTCCCAGTTGGGAGGGTCGGCTGGGAATGAGCAGTTCTTC
TRBV2	-	-	TRBJ1-5	CASSVVRGNQPQHF	TGTGCCAGCAGTGTCGTCCGGGGCAATCAGCCCCAGCATTTT
TRBV4-1	-	-	TRBJ1-1	CASSQERTAARYAFF	TGCGCCAGCAGCCAAGAACGGACAGCAGCGCGCTACGCTTTCTTT
TRBV6-5	-	TRBD1	TRBJ1-1	CASSGQGRGEAFF	TGTGCCAGCAGCGGACAGGGGAGAGGGGAAGCTTTCTTT
TRBV7-9	-	-	TRBJ1-1	CASSLEGGGTEAFF	TGTGCCAGCAGCCTTGAAGGTGGGGGGACTGAAGCTTTCTTT
TRBV19	-	-	TRBJ1-1	CASSLGRNTEAFF	TGTGCCAGTAGCTTAGGGAGGAACACTGAAGCTTTCTTT
TRBV18	-	TRBD2	TRBJ2-2	CASSPTGGDTGELFF	TGTGCCAGCTCACCAACGGGAGGGGACACCGGGGAGCTGTTTTTT
TRBV5-8	-	-	TRBJ2-7	CASSADSTLWDYEQYF	TGTGCCAGCAGCGCGGACAGTACGTTATGGGACTACGAGCAGTACTTC
TRBV7-9	once	TRBD2	TRBJ2-7	CASNLAGGPYEQYF	TGTGCCAGCAACTTAGCGGGAGGACCCTACGAGCAGTACTTC
TRBV5-6	-	TRBD1	TRBJ1-2	CASSLGTGRVYGYTF	TGTGCCAGCAGCTTGGGGACAGGGCGGGTCTACGGCTACACCTTC
TRBV27	-	TRBD1	TRBJ1-1	CASSKTGNTEAFF	TGTGCCAGCAGCAAGACAGGGAATACTGAAGCTTTCTTT
TRBV4-1	-	-	TRBJ2-3	CASSQDEGYRTDTQYF	TGCGCCAGCAGCCAAGATGAGGGATATCGCACAGATACGCAGTATTTT
TRBV3-1/TRBV3-2	-	-	TRBJ1-2	CASSQGQYGYTF	TGTGCCAGCAGCCAAGGTCAGTATGGCTACACCTTC